The 10 T cell receptor beta chains listed next were all sequenced from one sample in a study of CD8 T cells in Susac syndrome. RNA, at roughly 0.5 to 1 ug, was reverse transcribed with random hexamers. From the immunoSEQ multiplex PCR reads, TCRdb called clonotypes with MiXCR, one entry per CDR3 protein. Found here are around 200,000 distinct CDR3 sequences, around 95% of them singletons; the top ten hold around 0.093%. Sequencing used CD4+ T cells from PBMCs. The source of these receptors is a human donor with multiple sclerosis.

The chain employs TRBV7-9 and TRBJ2-3; possible D gene TRBD1, 6 bases. In germline, CDR1 is SEHNR, CDR2 FQNEAQ (reference sequence). The CDR3 is made up of 14 amino acids. V was clipped by 4 bases and J by 6 bases, with 14 bases between them. The CDR3, as DNA: TGTGCCAGCAGCTCGGGACCCCAGGGGGATACGCAGTATTTT. It yields the protein CASSSGPQGDTQYF.

CDR3 in amino acids: CASSPRRAADTQYF. In DNA form, the CDR3 reads TGTGCCAGCTCACCACGGCGGGCGGCAGATACGCAGTATTTT. V gene TRBV18 combines with J gene TRBJ2-3; possibly TRBD2 for D (5 bases). V lost 1 base and J 4 bases, leaving 9 bases between the germline ends. Germline V gene sequence: CDR1 KGHSH, CDR2 LQKENI. The CDR3 contains 14 residues.

The V gene is TRBV20-1, the J gene TRBJ1-1; D perhaps matches TRBD1 (5 bases). The CDR3 has 15 amino acids. Trimming cost V 0 bases and J 5 bases, with 16 bases left between them. Germline lookup yields CDR1 DFQATT and CDR2 SNEGSKA (reference sequence). In nucleotides, the CDR3 is TGCAGTGCTAGAGACAGGGTAGGAGAACGGACTGAAGCTTTCTTT. Residues: CSARDRVGERTEAFF.

The rearrangement joins TRBV30 to TRBJ2-2; D uncertain. The CDR3 has 14 residues. The germline V gene encodes CDR1 GTSNPN and CDR2 SVGIG (reference sequence). The V and J ends lost 3 bases and 4 bases respectively, with 12 bases between them. CDR3 residues: CAWRVPGGTGELFF. The CDR3 DNA follows: TGTGCCTGGAGAGTCCCGGGCGGCACCGGGGAGCTGTTTTTT.

V usage is TRBV9 and J usage is TRBJ1-2; perhaps TRBD1 as D (6 bases). V was shortened by 3 bases and J by 3 bases, with 9 bases between the two germline ends. Germline V gives CDR1 SGDLS, CDR2 YYNGEE. The CDR3 covers 13 residues. CDR3 nucleotides: TGTGCCAGCAGCGCAACAGGGTACTATGGCTACACCTTC. It specifies CASSATGYYGYTF.

The chain joins TRBV27 to TRBJ1-5; unclear D gene. CDR1 and CDR2 from the germline V gene are MNHEY and SMNVEV (reference sequence). The CDR3 totals 14 residues. The V gene lost 4 bases and the J gene lost 3 bases, with 10 bases spanning the gap. The CDR3 DNA reads TGTGCCAGCAGTTATGGAGGTAACAATCAGCCCCAGCATTTT. Its translation is CASSYGGNNQPQHF.

The V call is TRBV20-1, the J call TRBJ2-1; TRBD1 agrees at 7 bases. Germline trimming cut 1 base from V and 7 bases from J; bases unmatched to any gene: 4. Germline V gene data show CDR1 as DFQATT and CDR2 as SNEGSKA (reference sequence). CDR3 length: 13 residues. The CDR3 DNA reads TGCAGTGCTAGAGGAGACAGGGTAAATGAGCAGTTCTTC. Translation gives CSARGDRVNEQFF.

This sequence joins TRBV29-1 and TRBJ2-7; D unresolved. Germline V CDR1 and CDR2: SQVTM, ANQGSEA. Trimming removed 6 bases from V and 3 bases from J, with 21 bases in between. The CDR3 length is 15 residues. CDR3 in DNA: TGCAGCGTGGGGAATTTGGCTGGGTTAAACTACGAGCAGTACTTC. Amino acids: CSVGNLAGLNYEQYF.

This chain links TRBV25-1 with TRBJ2-5, with D unclear. This CDR3 comprises 13 residues. CDR1 and CDR2 (germline): MGHDK, SYGVNS. The V end lost 4 bases, the J end lost 10 bases, and 16 bases lay between the germline ends. CDR3 coding DNA: TGTGCCAGCAGTGCACCCGGCCTTGGGATCCAGTACTTC. Translating gives CASSAPGLGIQYF. The variable domain in full, completed from reference TRBV25-1 and TRBJ2-5, reads EADIYQTPRYLVIGTGKKITLECSQTMGHDKMYWYQQDPGMELHLIHYSYGVNSTEKGDLSSESTVSRIRTEHFPLTLESARPSHTSQYLCASSAPGLGIQYFGPGTRLLVL.

The rearrangement uses TRBV5-1 and TRBJ2-5, with 7 bases fitting TRBD1. The CDR3 runs 17 residues. Trimming at V came to 3 bases and at J to 1 base, leaving 12 bases not matched to a gene. Germline V gives CDR1 SGHRS, CDR2 YFSETQ. The CDR3 here is CASSSNRGSYTQETQYF. CDR3 in DNA: TGCGCCAGCAGCTCCAACAGGGGAAGTTATACCCAAGAGACCCAGTACTTC.